The clone carrying this T cell receptor beta chain was seen many times. Its matching antigen is unknown. The source of the sample is a study of neurological immune-mediated disorders. This CDR3 region has 15 residues. Germline lookup yields CDR1 DFQATT and CDR2 SNEGSKA (reference sequence). Trimming took 1 base from V and 6 from J; bases not matched to a gene: 8. Regarding the study as a whole: When the repertoires were sorted by phylogenetic grouping, those of 18 of 34 multiple sclerosis patients ended up in one related-CDR3 cluster, a possible signature.

Each CDR3 protein is one row after TCRdb ran MiXCR on the 5' RACE reads. The sample records about 65,000 distinct CDR3 sequences, 4.1% being singletons. The rearrangement uses TRBV20-1 and TRBJ2-3; 9 positions match TRBD2. Sequenced input: PBMCs. The source of this sequence is a man aged 50 to 59 with multiple sclerosis. The CDR3 sequence is CSARALLRGGDTQYF. The CDR3 DNA is TGCAGTGCTAGAGCCCTCCTGCGGGGGGGCGATACGCAGTATTTT.